A single TCR beta chain is shown here with its context. The record originates from a study of cytomegalovirus exposure and HLA in healthy donors. The primer mix had 60 Vbeta and 13 Jbeta primers. Profiling relied on immunoSEQ multiplex PCR, and the TCRdb table lists in-frame clones only, not all of them. The repertoire holds about 120,000 clones, with roughly 80% as singletons. This CDR3 comprises 15 residues. J lost 8 bases, V lost 0 bases, and 4 bases had no gene match. Germline V lookup: CDR1 SGHTA, CDR2 FQGNSA. The TCR sequence derives from a middle-aged woman in good health and CMV-seropositive. Sequenced sample: PBMCs. The rearrangement joins TRBV7-2 to TRBJ2-2; the match to TRBD2 covers 9 bases. The DNA of the CDR3 is TGTGCCAGCAGCTTAGCCCTAGCGGGGATAGGGGAGCTGTTTTTT. It translates to CASSLALAGIGELFF.